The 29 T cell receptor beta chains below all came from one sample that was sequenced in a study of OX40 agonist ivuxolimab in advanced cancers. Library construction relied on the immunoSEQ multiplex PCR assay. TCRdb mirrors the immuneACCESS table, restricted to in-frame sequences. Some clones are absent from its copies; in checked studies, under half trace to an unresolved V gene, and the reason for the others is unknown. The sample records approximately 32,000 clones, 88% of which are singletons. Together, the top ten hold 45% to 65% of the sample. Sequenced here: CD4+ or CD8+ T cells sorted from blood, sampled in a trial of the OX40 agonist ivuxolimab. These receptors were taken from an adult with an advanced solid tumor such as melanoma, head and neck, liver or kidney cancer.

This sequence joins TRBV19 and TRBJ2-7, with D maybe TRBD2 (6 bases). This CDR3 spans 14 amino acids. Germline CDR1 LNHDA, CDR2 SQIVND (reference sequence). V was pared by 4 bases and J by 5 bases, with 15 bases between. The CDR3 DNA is TGTGCCAGTAGTACAACCCCAGGCGGGAACGAGCAGTACTTC. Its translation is CASSTTPGGNEQYF.

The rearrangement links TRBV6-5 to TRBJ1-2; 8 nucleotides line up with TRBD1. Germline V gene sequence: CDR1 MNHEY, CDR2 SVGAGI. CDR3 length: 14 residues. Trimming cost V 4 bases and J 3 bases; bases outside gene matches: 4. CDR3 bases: TGTGCCAGCAGTTTACCAGGGGGCCACTATGGCTACACCTTC. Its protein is CASSLPGGHYGYTF.

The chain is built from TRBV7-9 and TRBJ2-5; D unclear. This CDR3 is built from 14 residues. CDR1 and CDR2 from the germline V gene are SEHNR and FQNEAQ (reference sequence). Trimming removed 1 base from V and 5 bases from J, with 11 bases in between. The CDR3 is CASSLEDGRETQYF. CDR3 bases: TGTGCCAGCAGCTTAGAGGACGGTAGGGAGACCCAGTACTTC.

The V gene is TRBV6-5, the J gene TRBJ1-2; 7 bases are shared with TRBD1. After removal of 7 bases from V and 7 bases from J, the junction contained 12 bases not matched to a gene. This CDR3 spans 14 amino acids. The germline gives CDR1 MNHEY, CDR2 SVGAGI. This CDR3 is CASTPLGTVFGYTF. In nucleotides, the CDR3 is TGTGCCAGCACCCCACTCGGGACAGTATTTGGCTACACCTTC.

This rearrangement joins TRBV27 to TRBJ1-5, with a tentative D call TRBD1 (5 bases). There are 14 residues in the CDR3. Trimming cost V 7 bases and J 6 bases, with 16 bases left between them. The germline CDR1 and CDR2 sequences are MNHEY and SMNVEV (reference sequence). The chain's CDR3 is CASKGAGVGQPQHF. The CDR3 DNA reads TGTGCCAGCAAAGGTGCGGGGGTTGGTCAGCCCCAGCATTTT.

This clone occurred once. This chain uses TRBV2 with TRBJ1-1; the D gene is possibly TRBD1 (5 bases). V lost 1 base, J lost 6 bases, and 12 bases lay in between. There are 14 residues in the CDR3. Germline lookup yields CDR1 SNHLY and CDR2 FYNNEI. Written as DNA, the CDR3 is TGTGCCAGCAGTGAAGATGGTGGGGGAGCTGAAGCTTTCTTT. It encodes CASSEDGGGAEAFF.

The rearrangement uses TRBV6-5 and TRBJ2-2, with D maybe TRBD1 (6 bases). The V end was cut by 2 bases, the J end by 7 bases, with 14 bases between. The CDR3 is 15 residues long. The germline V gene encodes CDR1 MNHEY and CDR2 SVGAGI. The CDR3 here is CASSYRTAPDGELFF. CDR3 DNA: TGTGCCAGCAGTTACCGGACAGCCCCAGACGGGGAGCTGTTTTTT.

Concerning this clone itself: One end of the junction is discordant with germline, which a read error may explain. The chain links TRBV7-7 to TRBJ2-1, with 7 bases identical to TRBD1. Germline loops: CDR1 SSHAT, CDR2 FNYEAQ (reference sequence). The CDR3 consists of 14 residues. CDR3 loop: CASSSRTGGNEQFF. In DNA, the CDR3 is TGTGCTAGCAGCTCAAGGACAGGCGGGAATGAGCAGTTCTTC.

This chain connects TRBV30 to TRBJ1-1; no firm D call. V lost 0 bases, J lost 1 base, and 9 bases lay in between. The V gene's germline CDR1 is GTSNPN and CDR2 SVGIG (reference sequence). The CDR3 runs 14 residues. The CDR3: CAWSVWPSNTEAFF. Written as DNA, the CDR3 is TGTGCCTGGAGTGTCTGGCCCTCGAACACTGAAGCTTTCTTT.

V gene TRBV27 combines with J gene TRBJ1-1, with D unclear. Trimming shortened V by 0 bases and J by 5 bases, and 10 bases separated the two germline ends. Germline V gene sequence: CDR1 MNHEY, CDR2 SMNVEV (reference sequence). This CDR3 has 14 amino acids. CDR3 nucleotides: TGTGCCAGCAGTTTATCGGTGGTGGGAACTGAAGCTTTCTTT. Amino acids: CASSLSVVGTEAFF.

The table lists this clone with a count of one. The CDR3 region has the DNA TGTGCCAGCTGGCAGAAGGCGAACACCGGGGAGCTGTTTTTT. Its protein is CASWQKANTGELFF. The gene calls are TRBV6-5 and TRBJ2-2; no reliable D call. Per germline, CDR1 MNHEY and CDR2 SVGAGI. V was cut by 8 bases and J by 0 bases, with 10 bases left in between. The CDR3 extends over 14 amino acids.

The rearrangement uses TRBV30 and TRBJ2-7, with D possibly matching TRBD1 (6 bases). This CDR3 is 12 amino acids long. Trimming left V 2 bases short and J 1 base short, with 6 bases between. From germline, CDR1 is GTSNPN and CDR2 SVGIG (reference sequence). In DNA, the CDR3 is TGTGCCTGGAGTAGGGGGTCCTACGAGCAGTACTTC. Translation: CAWSRGSYEQYF. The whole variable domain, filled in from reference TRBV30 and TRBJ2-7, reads SQTIHQWPATLVQPVGSPLSLECTVEGTSNPNLYWYRQAAGRGLQLLFYSVGIGQISSEVPQNLSASRPQDRQFILSSKKLLLSDSGFYLCAWSRGSYEQYFGPGTRLTVT.

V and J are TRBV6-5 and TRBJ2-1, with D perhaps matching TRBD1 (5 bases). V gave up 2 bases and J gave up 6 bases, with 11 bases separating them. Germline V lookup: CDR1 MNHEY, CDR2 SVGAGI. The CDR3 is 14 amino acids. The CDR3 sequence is CASSYGGAGNEQFF. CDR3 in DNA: TGTGCCAGCAGTTACGGTGGGGCCGGCAATGAGCAGTTCTTC.

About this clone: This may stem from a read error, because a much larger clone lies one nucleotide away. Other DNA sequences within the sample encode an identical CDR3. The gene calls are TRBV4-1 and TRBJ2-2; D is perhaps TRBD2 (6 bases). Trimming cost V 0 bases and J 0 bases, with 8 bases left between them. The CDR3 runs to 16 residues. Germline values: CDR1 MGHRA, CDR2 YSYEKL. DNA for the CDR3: TGCGCCAGCAGCCAAGAGGGAGGCGCGAACACCGGGGAGCTGTTTTTT. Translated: CASSQEGGANTGELFF.

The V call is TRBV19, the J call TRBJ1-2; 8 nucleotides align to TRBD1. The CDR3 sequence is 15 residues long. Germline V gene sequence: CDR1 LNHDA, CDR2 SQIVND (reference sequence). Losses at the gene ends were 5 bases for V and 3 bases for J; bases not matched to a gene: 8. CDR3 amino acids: CASSSPGGADYGYTF. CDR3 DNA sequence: TGTGCCAGTAGTTCTCCAGGGGGCGCGGACTATGGCTACACCTTC.

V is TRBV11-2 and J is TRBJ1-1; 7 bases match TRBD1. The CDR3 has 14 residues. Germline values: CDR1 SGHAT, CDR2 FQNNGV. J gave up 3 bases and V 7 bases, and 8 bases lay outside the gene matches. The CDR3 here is CASIDRQGYTEAFF. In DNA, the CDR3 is TGTGCCAGCATCGACAGACAGGGTTACACTGAAGCTTTCTTT.

CDR3 nucleotides: TGTGCCAGCAGTTCCTCAAATGTTTATCGGGACAGGGGTGAAGAGACCCAGTACTTC. Its protein product is CASSSSNVYRDRGEETQYF. This chain links TRBV28 with TRBJ2-5; 10 nucleotides match TRBD1. The CDR3 is 19 residues long. Germline CDR1 and CDR2: MDHEN and SYDVKM. Unmatched junction bases numbered 17, after V lost 4 bases and J lost 3 bases.

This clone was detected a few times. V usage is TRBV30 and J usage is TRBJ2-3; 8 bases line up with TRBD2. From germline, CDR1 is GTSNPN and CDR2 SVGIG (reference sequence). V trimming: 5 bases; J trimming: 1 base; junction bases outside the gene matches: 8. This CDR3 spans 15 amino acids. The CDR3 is CAWLGSGGRTDTQYF. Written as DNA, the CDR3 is TGTGCCTGGTTGGGCAGCGGGGGACGCACAGATACGCAGTATTTT.

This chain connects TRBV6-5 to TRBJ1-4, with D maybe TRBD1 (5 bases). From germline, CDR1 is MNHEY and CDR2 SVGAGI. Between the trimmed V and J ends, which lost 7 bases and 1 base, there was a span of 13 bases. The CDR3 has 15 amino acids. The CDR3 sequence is CASKSFGGTNEKLFF. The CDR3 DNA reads TGTGCCAGCAAGTCTTTCGGGGGAACTAATGAAAAACTGTTTTTT.

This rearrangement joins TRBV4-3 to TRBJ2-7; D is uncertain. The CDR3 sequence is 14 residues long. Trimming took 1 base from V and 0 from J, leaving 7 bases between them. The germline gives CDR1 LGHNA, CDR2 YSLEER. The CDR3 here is CASSQGAGSYEQYF. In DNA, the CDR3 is TGCGCCAGCAGCCAAGGGGCAGGCTCCTACGAGCAGTACTTC.

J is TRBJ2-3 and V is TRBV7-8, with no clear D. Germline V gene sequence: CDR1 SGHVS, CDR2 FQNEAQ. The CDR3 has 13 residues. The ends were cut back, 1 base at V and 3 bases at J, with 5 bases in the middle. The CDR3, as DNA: TGTGCCAGCAGCTTAGGTCTAACAGATACGCAGTATTTT. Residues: CASSLGLTDTQYF. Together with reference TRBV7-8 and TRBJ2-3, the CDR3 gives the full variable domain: GAGVSQSPRYKVAKRGQDVALRCDPISGHVSLFWYQQALGQGPEFLTYFQNEAQLDKSGLPSDRFFAERPEGSVSTLKIQRTQQEDSAVYLCASSLGLTDTQYFGPGTRLTVL.

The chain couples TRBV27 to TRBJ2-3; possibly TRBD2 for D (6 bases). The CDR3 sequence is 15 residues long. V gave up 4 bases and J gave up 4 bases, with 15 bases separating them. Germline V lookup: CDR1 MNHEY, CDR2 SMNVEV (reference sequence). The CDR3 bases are TGTGCCAGCAGTTCCCCCCAGGGAGGAGCAGATACGCAGTATTTT. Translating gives CASSSPQGGADTQYF.

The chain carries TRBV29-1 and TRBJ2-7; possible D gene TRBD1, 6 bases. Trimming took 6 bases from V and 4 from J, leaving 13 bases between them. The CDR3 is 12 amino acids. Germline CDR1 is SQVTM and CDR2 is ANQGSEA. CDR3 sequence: CSVVGGSYEQYF. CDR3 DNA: TGCAGCGTCGTAGGGGGTTCGTACGAGCAGTACTTC.

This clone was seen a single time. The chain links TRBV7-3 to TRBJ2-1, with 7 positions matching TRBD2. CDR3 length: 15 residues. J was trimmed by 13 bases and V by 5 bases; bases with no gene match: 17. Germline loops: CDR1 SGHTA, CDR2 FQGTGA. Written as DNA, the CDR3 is TGTGCCAGCAGCCCTAACGGGGGGACTGTATCTGAACAGTTCTTC. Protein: CASSPNGGTVSEQFF.

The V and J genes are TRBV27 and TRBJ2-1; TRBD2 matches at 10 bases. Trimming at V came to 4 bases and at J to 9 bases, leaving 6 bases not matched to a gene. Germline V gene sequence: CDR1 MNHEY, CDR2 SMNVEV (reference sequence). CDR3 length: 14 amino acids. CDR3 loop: CASSWASGGSEQFF. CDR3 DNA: TGTGCCAGCAGTTGGGCTAGCGGGGGTAGTGAGCAGTTCTTC.

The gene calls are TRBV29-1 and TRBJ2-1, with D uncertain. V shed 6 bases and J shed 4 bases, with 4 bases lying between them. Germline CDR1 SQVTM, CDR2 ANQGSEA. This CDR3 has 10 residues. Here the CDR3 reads CSVKYNEQFF. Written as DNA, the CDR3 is TGCAGCGTCAAATACAATGAGCAGTTCTTC.

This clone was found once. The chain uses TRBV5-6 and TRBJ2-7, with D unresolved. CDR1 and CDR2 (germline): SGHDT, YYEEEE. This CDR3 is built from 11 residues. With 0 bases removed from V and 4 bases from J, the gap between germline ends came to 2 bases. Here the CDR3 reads CASSLGYEQYF. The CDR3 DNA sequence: TGTGCCAGCAGCTTGGGATACGAGCAGTACTTC.

Written as DNA, the CDR3 is TGTGCCAGCAGTGACAGGCACCTCTACGAGCAGTACTTC. As protein: CASSDRHLYEQYF. This sequence joins TRBV6-1 and TRBJ2-5; D remains ambiguous. The tail of the sequence fits TRBJ2-7 better, so the J call may be wrong. Germline CDR1 is MNHNS and CDR2 is SASEGT. The CDR3 sequence is 13 residues long.

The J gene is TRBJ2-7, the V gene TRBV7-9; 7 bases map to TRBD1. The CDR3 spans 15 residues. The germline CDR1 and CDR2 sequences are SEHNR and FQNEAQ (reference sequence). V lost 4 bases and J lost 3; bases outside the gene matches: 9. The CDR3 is CASSSTDRADYEQYF. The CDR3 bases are TGTGCCAGCAGCTCCACAGACAGGGCCGACTACGAGCAGTACTTC.